One sample yielded the 8 T cell receptor beta chains listed below, sequenced in a study of shared clonotypes between healthy human individuals. Only CD45RO-negative cells positively selected for CCR7 counted as naive CD8 cells, so terminally differentiated effector memory CD45RA+ cells were excluded. TCRdb's table, derived via immunoSEQ multiplex PCR, lists solely in-frame clones and lacks some. This sample carries about 580,000 clones, 98% of them seen once, and the ten largest clones take more than 0.3%. Input material: naive CD8+ T cells sorted from blood. These receptors all stem from a man younger than 45 in good health.

The chain combines TRBV7-2 with TRBJ2-3; possibly TRBD1 for D (5 bases). The germline gives CDR1 SGHTA, CDR2 FQGNSA. Trimming left V 5 bases short and J 4 bases short, with 19 bases between. The CDR3 has 16 amino acids. DNA for the CDR3: TGTGCCAGCAGCGCCCAGGGTGTTAATTTGCCAGATACGCAGTATTTT. It encodes CASSAQGVNLPDTQYF. The full variable domain, rest sourced from reference TRBV7-2 and TRBJ2-3, is GAGVSQSPSNKVTEKGKDVELRCDPISGHTALYWYRQSLGQGLEFLIYFQGNSAPDKSGLPSDRFSAERTGGSVSTLTIQRTQQEDSAVYLCASSAQGVNLPDTQYFGPGTRLTVL.

This chain uses TRBV2 with TRBJ2-1; TRBD2 aligns across 8 bases. Germline CDR1 is SNHLY and CDR2 is FYNNEI. After removal of 5 bases from V and 7 bases from J, the junction contained 25 bases not matched to a gene. The CDR3 contains 20 residues. The CDR3 bases are TGTGCCAGCAGTCAGGCGCAAACCCCAGACTATGCGGGGGGTTGGAATGAGCAGTTCTTC. This codes for CASSQAQTPDYAGGWNEQFF.

The rearrangement uses TRBV7-9 and TRBJ2-7; 7 bases fit TRBD1. V dropped 4 bases and J dropped 3; count of bases not matched to a gene: 9. CDR1 and CDR2 (germline): SEHNR, FQNEAQ (reference sequence). This CDR3 spans 15 amino acids. The CDR3 DNA reads as TGTGCCAGCAGCTCCGACAGGGACCCACGCTACGAGCAGTACTTC. Encoded protein: CASSSDRDPRYEQYF.

The rearrangement joins TRBV29-1 to TRBJ2-1; 8 positions match TRBD1. V lost 0 bases to trimming and J lost 1 base; unmatched junction nucleotides: 8. The CDR3 has 17 amino acids. Germline values: CDR1 SQVTM, CDR2 ANQGSEA. CDR3 loop: CSVEDLQGVTSYNEQFF. CDR3 in DNA: TGCAGCGTTGAAGACCTACAGGGGGTTACGTCCTACAATGAGCAGTTCTTC.

This chain uses TRBV10-1 with TRBJ2-1, with 15 bases that match TRBD2. J gave up 4 bases and V 6 bases, and 10 bases lay outside the gene matches. Germline V gene sequence: CDR1 WNHNN, CDR2 SYGVQD (reference sequence). There are 18 residues in the CDR3. The CDR3, as DNA: TGCGCCAGCAGCGCAGGACTAGCGGGAGGGCCCTTTTACAATGAGCAGTTCTTC. Protein product: CASSAGLAGGPFYNEQFF.

The genes are TRBV7-9 and TRBJ2-7; no reliable D call. V was pared by 2 bases and J by 3 bases, with 8 bases between. Germline V gives CDR1 SEHNR, CDR2 FQNEAQ (reference sequence). This CDR3 has 13 residues. CDR3 in DNA: TGTGCCAGCAGCTTAACCGACCGCTACGAGCAGTACTTC. Amino acid sequence: CASSLTDRYEQYF.

The rearrangement links TRBV6-5 to TRBJ2-1, with unresolved D. The CDR3 totals 14 residues. Per germline, CDR1 MNHEY and CDR2 SVGAGI. Trimming removed 5 bases from V and 2 bases from J, with 10 bases in between. The CDR3: CASSPKTTYNEQFF. CDR3 nucleotide sequence: TGTGCCAGCAGTCCTAAGACAACCTACAATGAGCAGTTCTTC.

This clone was counted a single time. This chain links TRBV29-1 with TRBJ2-1; D tentatively fits TRBD1 or TRBD2 (6 bases each). The CDR3 runs to 12 residues. Between the trimmed V and J ends, which lost 7 bases and 5 bases, there was a span of 12 bases. The V gene's germline CDR1 is SQVTM and CDR2 ANQGSEA. The CDR3 DNA sequence: TGCAGCGGGCGGGACATAAACAATGAGCAGTTCTTC. Amino acids: CSGRDINNEQFF.